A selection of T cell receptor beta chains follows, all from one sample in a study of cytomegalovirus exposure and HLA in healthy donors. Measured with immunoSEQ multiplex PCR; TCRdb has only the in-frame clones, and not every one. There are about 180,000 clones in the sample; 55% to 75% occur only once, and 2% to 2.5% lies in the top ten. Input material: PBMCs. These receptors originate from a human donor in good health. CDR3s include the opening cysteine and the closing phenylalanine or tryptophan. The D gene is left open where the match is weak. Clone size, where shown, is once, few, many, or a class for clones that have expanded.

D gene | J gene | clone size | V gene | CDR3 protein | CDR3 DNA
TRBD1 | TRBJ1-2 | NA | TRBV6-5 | CASSSQGAGGYTF | TGTGCCAGCAGTTCTCAGGGGGCGGGCGGCTACACCTTC
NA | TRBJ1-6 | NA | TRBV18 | CASSLRDNNSPLHF | TGTGCCAGCTCACTCAGGGATAATAATTCACCCCTCCACTTT
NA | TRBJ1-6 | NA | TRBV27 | CASSFQGSSYNSPLHF | TGTGCCAGCAGTTTTCAGGGTTCCTCCTATAATTCACCCCTCCACTTT
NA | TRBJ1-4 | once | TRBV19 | CASSFRGSNEKLFF | TGTGCCAGTAGTTTCCGGGGGTCGAATGAAAAACTGTTTTTT
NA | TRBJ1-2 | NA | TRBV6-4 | CASSRSGATFYGYTF | TGTGCCAGCAGTCGGTCAGGGGCGACCTTCTATGGCTACACCTTC
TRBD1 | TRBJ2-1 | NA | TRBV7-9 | CASSADRDGYNEQFF | TGTGCCAGCAGCGCCGACAGGGATGGCTACAATGAGCAGTTCTTC
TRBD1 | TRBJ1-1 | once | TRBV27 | CASSYQGGGTEAFF | TGTGCCAGCAGTTACCAGGGGGGAGGAACTGAAGCTTTCTTT
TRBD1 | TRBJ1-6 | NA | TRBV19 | CASKGQGPGGYNSPLHF | TGTGCCAGTAAAGGACAGGGGCCCGGGGGCTATAATTCACCCCTCCACTTT
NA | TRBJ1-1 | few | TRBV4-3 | CASSQASVNTEAFF | TGCGCCAGCAGCCAGGCCAGTGTTAACACTGAAGCTTTCTTT
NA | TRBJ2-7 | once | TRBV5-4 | CASSFGGYEQYF | TGTGCCAGCAGCTTCGGGGGATACGAGCAGTACTTC
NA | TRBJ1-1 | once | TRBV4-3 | CASSTQGGFAEAFF | TGCGCCAGCAGCACACAAGGGGGTTTCGCTGAAGCTTTCTTT
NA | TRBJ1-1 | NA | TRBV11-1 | CASSLVSGGRGEAFF | TGTGCCAGCAGCTTAGTTTCCGGGGGGCGAGGCGAAGCTTTCTTT
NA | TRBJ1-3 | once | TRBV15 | CATSRDRDPGNTIYF | TGTGCCACCAGCAGGGACAGAGATCCTGGAAACACCATATATTTT
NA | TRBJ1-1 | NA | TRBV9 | CASSVVETTNTEAFF | TGTGCCAGCAGCGTAGTGGAGACGACGAACACTGAAGCTTTCTTT
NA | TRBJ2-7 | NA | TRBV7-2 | CASSLVSEQYF | TGTGCCAGCAGCTTAGTCAGCGAGCAGTACTTC
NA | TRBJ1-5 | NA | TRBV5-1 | CASSLGTARNQPQHF | TGCGCCAGCAGCTTGGGGACAGCGAGGAATCAGCCCCAGCATTTT
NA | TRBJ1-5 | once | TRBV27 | CASSSPGLDNQPQHF | TGTGCCTCGTCGTCCCCGGGGTTGGACAATCAGCCCCAGCATTTT
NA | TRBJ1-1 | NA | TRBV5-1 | CASSLGAENAEAFF | TGCGCCAGCAGCTTAGGAGCAGAGAACGCTGAAGCTTTCTTT
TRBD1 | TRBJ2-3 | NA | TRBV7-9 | CASRSRTGAITDTQYF | TGTGCCAGCAGAAGCCGGACAGGGGCGATCACAGATACGCAGTATTTT
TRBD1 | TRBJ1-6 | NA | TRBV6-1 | CASSRQGNSPLHF | TGTGCCAGCAGCCGACAGGGAAATTCACCCCTCCACTTT
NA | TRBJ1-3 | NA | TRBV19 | CASSIWRNTIYF | TGTGCCAGTAGTATCTGGCGGAACACCATATATTTT
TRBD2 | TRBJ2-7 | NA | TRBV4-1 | CASSQGAGGLYEQYF | TGCGCCAGCAGCCAAGGGGCGGGGGGGCTGTACGAGCAGTACTTC
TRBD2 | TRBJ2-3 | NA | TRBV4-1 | CASSQRGRGGRDTQYF | TGCGCCAGCAGCCAGAGGGGGCGGGGGGGCCGGGATACGCAGTATTTT
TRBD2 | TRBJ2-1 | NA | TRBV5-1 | CASSLEGLAGGYNEQFF | TGCGCCAGCAGCTTGGAGGGACTAGCGGGGGGTTACAATGAGCAGTTCTTC
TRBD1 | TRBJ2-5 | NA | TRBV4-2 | CASSQDPRDRGQETQYF | TGTGCCAGCAGCCAAGACCCCCGGGACAGGGGCCAAGAGACCCAGTACTTC
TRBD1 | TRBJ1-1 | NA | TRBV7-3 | CASSVDRVEEAFF | TGTGCCAGCAGCGTAGACAGGGTTGAGGAAGCTTTCTTT
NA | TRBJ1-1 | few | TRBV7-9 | CASSKQDTEAFF | TGTGCCAGCAGCAAACAGGACACTGAAGCTTTCTTT
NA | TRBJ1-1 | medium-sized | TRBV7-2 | CANQENTEAFF | TGTGCCAACCAGGAGAACACTGAAGCTTTCTTT
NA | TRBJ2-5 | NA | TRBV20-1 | CSARVQETQYF | TGCAGTGCTAGAGTACAAGAGACCCAGTACTTC
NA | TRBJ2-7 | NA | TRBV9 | CASSGNGPREQYF | TGTGCCAGCAGCGGGAATGGGCCTCGCGAGCAGTACTTC
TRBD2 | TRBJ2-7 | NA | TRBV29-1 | CSVQGGDGSSYEQYF | TGCAGCGTTCAGGGAGGGGACGGAAGCTCCTACGAGCAGTACTTC
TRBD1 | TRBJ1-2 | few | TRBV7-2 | CASSQAPGGFYTF | TGCGCCAGCAGCCAAGCCCCAGGGGGGTTCTACACCTTC
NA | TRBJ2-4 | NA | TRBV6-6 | CASSYESETQYF | TGTGCCAGCAGTTACGAGTCCGAAACTCAGTACTTC
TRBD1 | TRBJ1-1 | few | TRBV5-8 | CASSLLAGGGQNTEAFF | TGTGCCAGCAGCTTGCTGGCAGGGGGCGGCCAGAACACTGAAGCTTTCTTT
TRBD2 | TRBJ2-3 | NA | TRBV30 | CAWSLAGDSTDTQYF | TGTGCCTGGAGTCTAGCGGGGGACAGCACAGATACGCAGTATTTT
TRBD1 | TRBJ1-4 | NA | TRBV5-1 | CASSRRSGTGSNRDEKLFF | TGCGCCAGCAGCCGACGAAGTGGGACAGGCTCTAATCGCGATGAAAAACTGTTTTTT
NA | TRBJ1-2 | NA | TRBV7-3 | CASSLGAGGLPYGYTF | TGTGCCAGCAGCTTAGGTGCAGGCGGACTACCCTATGGCTACACCTTC
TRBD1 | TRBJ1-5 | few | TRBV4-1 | CASSQGDRGDSNQPQHF | TGCGCCAGCAGCCAAGGGGACAGGGGCGATAGCAATCAGCCCCAGCATTTT
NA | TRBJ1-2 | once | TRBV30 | CAWSQGPNYGYTF | TGTGCCTGGAGCCAGGGGCCTAACTATGGCTACACCTTC
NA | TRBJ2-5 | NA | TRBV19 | CASSPEEETQYF | TGTGCCAGTAGTCCGGAGGAAGAGACCCAGTACTTC
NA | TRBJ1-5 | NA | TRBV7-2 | CASSLAGRNQPQHF | TGTGCCAGCAGCTTAGCGGGGAGAAATCAGCCCCAGCATTTT
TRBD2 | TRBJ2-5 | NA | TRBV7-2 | CASSLASGGAIETQYF | TGTGCCAGCAGCTTAGCTAGCGGGGGGGCCATAGAGACCCAGTACTTC
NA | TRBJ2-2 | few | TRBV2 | CASTGLFGDGELFF | TGTGCCAGCACTGGACTTTTTGGGGACGGGGAGCTGTTTTTT
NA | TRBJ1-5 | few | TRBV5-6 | CASSLQGVQPQHF | TGTGCCAGCAGCCTACAAGGAGTTCAGCCCCAGCATTTT
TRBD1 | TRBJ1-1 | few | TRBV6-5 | CASSYRTGGAKTEAFF | TGTGCCAGCAGTTATCGGACAGGGGGCGCGAAGACTGAAGCTTTCTTT
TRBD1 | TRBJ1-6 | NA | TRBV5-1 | CASSPSLTGVPSPLHF | TGCGCCAGCAGCCCCAGCCTAACAGGGGTCCCCTCACCCCTCCACTTT
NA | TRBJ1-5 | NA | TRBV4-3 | CASSQGRGQRNQPQHF | TGCGCCAGCAGCCAAGGTAGAGGGCAGCGCAATCAGCCCCAGCATTTT
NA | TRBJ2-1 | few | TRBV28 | CASTLSSYNEQFF | TGTGCCAGCACTCTTAGCTCCTACAATGAGCAGTTCTTC
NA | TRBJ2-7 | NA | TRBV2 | CASSEGPSYEQYF | TGTGCCAGCAGTGAGGGGCCTTCCTACGAGCAGTACTTC
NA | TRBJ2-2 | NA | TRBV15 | CATSRDLPRANTGELFF | TGTGCCACCAGCAGAGATCTGCCCAGGGCGAACACCGGGGAGCTGTTTTTT
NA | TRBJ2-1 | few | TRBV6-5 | CASSYSAGDEQFF | TGTGCCAGCAGTTACTCGGCAGGGGATGAGCAGTTCTTC
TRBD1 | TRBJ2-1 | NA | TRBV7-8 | CASSRPYRQGDEQFF | TGTGCCAGCAGCAGGCCATACCGACAGGGCGATGAGCAGTTCTTC
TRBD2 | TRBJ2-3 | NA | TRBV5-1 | CASSRGGGASTDTQYF | TGCGCCAGCAGCCGGGGCGGGGGGGCGAGCACAGATACGCAGTATTTT
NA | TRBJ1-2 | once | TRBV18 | CASSPAGSDYGYTF | TGTGCCAGCTCACCGGCGGGCAGCGACTATGGCTACACCTTC
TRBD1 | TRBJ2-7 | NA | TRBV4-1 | CASSRQGSYEQYF | TGCGCCAGCAGCCGACAGGGCTCCTACGAGCAGTACTTC
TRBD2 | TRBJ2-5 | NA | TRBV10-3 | CAISTSDEGTQYF | TGTGCCATCAGCACTAGCGATGAGGGGACCCAGTACTTC
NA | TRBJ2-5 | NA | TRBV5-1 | CASSPETAQETQYF | TGCGCCAGCAGCCCCGAGACAGCCCAAGAGACCCAGTACTTC
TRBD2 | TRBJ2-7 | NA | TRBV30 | CAWRVAGAYEQYF | TGTGCCTGGAGAGTGGCGGGGGCCTACGAGCAGTACTTC
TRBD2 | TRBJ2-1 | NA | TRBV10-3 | CAIKASGGNSYNEQFF | TGTGCCATCAAAGCTAGCGGGGGGAACTCCTACAATGAGCAGTTCTTC